Below are 18 T cell receptor beta chains sequenced from a single sample in a study of cytomegalovirus exposure and HLA in healthy donors. The PCR made use of 60 Vbeta and 13 Jbeta primers. Libraries were prepared by immunoSEQ multiplex PCR; TCRdb keeps only in-frame clonotypes and omits some of them. The sample's table shows about 120,000 clones. Sequences were obtained from PBMCs. The receptors originated from a young man in good health and CMV-seronegative.

The rearrangement uses TRBV28 and TRBJ2-3; TRBD2 agrees at 10 bases. The CDR3 covers 15 residues. Losses at the gene ends were 6 bases for V and 2 bases for J; bases not matched to a gene: 5. The germline CDR1 and CDR2 sequences are MDHEN and SYDVKM. CDR3 coding DNA: TGTGCCAGCAGCTTTACTAGCGGGAACACAGATACGCAGTATTTT. This translates into CASSFTSGNTDTQYF.

This chain links TRBV9 with TRBJ2-1, with D unresolved. V dropped 5 bases and J dropped 9 bases, with 15 bases sitting between them. The CDR3 is made up of 13 amino acids. Germline V gene lookup returns CDR1 SGDLS and CDR2 YYNGEE. The CDR3 spells CASSALRHPEQFF. The CDR3 region has the DNA TGTGCCAGCAGTGCCCTGAGGCATCCTGAGCAGTTCTTC. Full variable domain (missing parts from reference TRBV9 and TRBJ2-1): DSGVTQTPKHLITATGQRVTLRCSPRSGDLSVYWYQQSLDQGLQFLIQYYNGEERAKGNILERFSAQQFPDLHSELNLSSLELGDSALYFCASSALRHPEQFFGPGTRLTVL.

The V call is TRBV13, the J call TRBJ2-2; unclear D gene. The CDR3 totals 14 residues. The V end lost 3 bases, the J end lost 6 bases, and 11 bases lay between the germline ends. Germline CDR1 is PRHDT and CDR2 is FYEKMQ (reference sequence). The CDR3 is CASSFRVLPGELFF. CDR3 bases: TGTGCCAGCAGCTTCCGGGTCCTTCCCGGGGAGCTGTTTTTT.

The chain employs TRBV2 and TRBJ2-6, with 11 positions matching TRBD1. The CDR3 runs to 17 residues. Germline CDR1 SNHLY, CDR2 FYNNEI. The V and J ends lost 7 bases and 3 bases, in that order; junction bases with no gene match: 8. In DNA form, the CDR3 reads TGTGCCAGCATATCGGACAGGGGGCGTAATGGGGCCAACGTCCTGACTTTC. Encoded protein: CASISDRGRNGANVLTF.

The V and J genes are TRBV6-6 and TRBJ2-7, with 8 bases identical to TRBD1. The germline V gene encodes CDR1 MNHNY and CDR2 SVGAGI (reference sequence). V shed 4 bases, J shed 3 bases, and the junction held 8 bases outside the gene matches. This CDR3 has 15 residues. CDR3: CASSWDRPEVYEQYF. CDR3 in DNA: TGTGCCAGCAGTTGGGACAGGCCCGAGGTCTACGAGCAGTACTTC.

The CDR3 region is CASSLATSGYQETQYF. CDR3 sequence (DNA): TGTGCCAGCAGCTTAGCAACTAGCGGCTACCAAGAGACCCAGTACTTC. This chain joins TRBV7-2 and TRBJ2-5; 8 bases line up with TRBD2. Germline assignment: CDR1 SGHTA and CDR2 FQGNSA. CDR3 length equals 16 residues. Unmatched junction bases numbered 3, after V lost 0 bases and J lost 0 bases. Using reference TRBV7-2 and TRBJ2-5 for the parts outside the CDR3, the full variable domain is GAGVSQSPSNKVTEKGKDVELRCDPISGHTALYWYRQSLGQGLEFLIYFQGNSAPDKSGLPSDRFSAERTGGSVSTLTIQRTQQEDSAVYLCASSLATSGYQETQYFGPGTRLLVL.

The rearrangement joins TRBV9 to TRBJ2-2; 7 bases are a match to TRBD1. This CDR3 region has 18 residues. Germline values: CDR1 SGDLS, CDR2 YYNGEE. The V segment lost 3 bases and the J segment 8 bases; nucleotides outside the gene matches: 19. The CDR3 coding sequence is TGTGCCAGCAGCGGACACAATGGCAGGGGGATTCCCCCTGGGGAGCTGTTTTTT. Translating it yields CASSGHNGRGIPPGELFF.

This sequence joins TRBV19 and TRBJ1-4; TRBD1 might be the D (6 bases). This CDR3 spans 15 amino acids. From germline, CDR1 is LNHDA and CDR2 SQIVND (reference sequence). V was cut by 4 bases and J by 1 base, with 10 bases left in between. CDR3 sequence: CASSNRAGTNEKLFF. The CDR3 DNA reads TGTGCCAGTAGTAACAGGGCGGGAACTAATGAAAAACTGTTTTTT. The full variable domain, rest sourced from reference TRBV19 and TRBJ1-4, is DGGITQSPKYLFRKEGQNVTLSCEQNLNHDAMYWYRQDPGQGLRLIYYSQIVNDFQKGDIAEGYSVSREKKESFPLTVTSAQKNPTAFYLCASSNRAGTNEKLFFGSGTQLSVL.

The rearrangement links TRBV18 to TRBJ2-3; TRBD2 matches 10 bases. CDR3 length equals 16 residues. Germline CDR1 and CDR2: KGHSH and LQKENI. Trimming at V came to 2 bases and at J to 6 bases, leaving 8 bases not matched to a gene. The DNA of the CDR3 is TGTGCCAGCTCACCAAAGAGCGGGGGGGCCGGGGATACGCAGTATTTT. Encoded protein: CASSPKSGGAGDTQYF.

This rearrangement joins TRBV18 to TRBJ2-7; D not resolved. Germline-derived CDR1 and CDR2 are KGHSH and LQKENI. This CDR3 region has 14 residues. Trimming removed 3 bases from V and 2 bases from J, with 11 bases in between. This CDR3 is CASSPSPGPYEQYF. The DNA for the CDR3 is TGTGCCAGCTCACCTTCACCGGGTCCCTACGAGCAGTACTTC.

The chain has TRBV6-5 and TRBJ2-7; no definite D call. Per the germline V gene, CDR1 is MNHEY and CDR2 is SVGAGI. The V end was cut by 6 bases, the J end by 3 bases, with 12 bases between. This CDR3 has 13 residues. CDR3 sequence: CASSPTQDYEQYF. The CDR3 nucleotides are TGTGCCAGCAGCCCAACCCAGGACTACGAGCAGTACTTC.

V gene TRBV7-8 combines with J gene TRBJ1-2, with 7 nucleotides matching TRBD1. Germline CDR1 SGHVS, CDR2 FQNEAQ. The CDR3 has 13 amino acids. J was trimmed by 5 bases and V by 4 bases; bases with no gene match: 4. CDR3 bases: TGTGCCAGCAGCTCGGGGACAGCATATGGCTACACCTTC. Translation: CASSSGTAYGYTF.

The V call is TRBV9, the J call TRBJ2-1, with TRBD1 identical over 11 bases. The CDR3 spans 16 residues. V dropped 0 bases and J dropped 3; count of bases not matched to a gene: 2. The germline V gene encodes CDR1 SGDLS and CDR2 YYNGEE. CDR3 coding DNA: TGTGCCAGCAGCGTAGAGGGGACAGGGGGCTACAATGAGCAGTTCTTC. Amino acid sequence: CASSVEGTGGYNEQFF.

This chain uses TRBV21-1 with TRBJ2-3; the table calls TRBD1, which could not be checked here. TRBV21-1 is described as a pseudogene. The CDR3 has 15 amino acids. The CDR3 DNA reads as TGTGCCAGCACCGGTGGTGGGGGCGACACAGATACGCAGTATTTT. Translating it yields CASTGGGGDTDTQYF.

This chain links TRBV2 with TRBJ1-5; a possible D gene is TRBD1 (6 bases). V lost 4 bases, J lost 5 bases, and 15 bases lay in between. CDR1 is SNHLY and CDR2 is FYNNEI in the germline V gene. The length of the CDR3 is 15 residues. The DNA for the CDR3 is TGTGCCAGCAGTGGATTGGGGGGGGCAGATCAGCCCCAGCATTTT. This encodes CASSGLGGADQPQHF.

V and J are TRBV28 and TRBJ1-3; 7 nucleotides align to TRBD1. Germline V CDR1 and CDR2: MDHEN, SYDVKM. Losses at the gene ends were 6 bases for V and 3 bases for J; bases not matched to a gene: 8. There are 15 residues in the CDR3. CDR3 protein: CASRSTGADGNTIYF. CDR3 sequence (DNA): TGTGCCAGCAGATCAACAGGGGCTGATGGAAACACCATATATTTT.

The chain joins TRBV7-3 to TRBJ2-7; D may be TRBD1 (6 bases). From germline, CDR1 is SGHTA and CDR2 FQGTGA. Trimming left V 5 bases short and J 3 bases short, with 14 bases between. The CDR3 consists of 14 residues. The CDR3 DNA is TGTGCCAGCAGCCCTCCTCAGGGGTTCTACGAGCAGTACTTC. Amino acids: CASSPPQGFYEQYF. The complete variable domain, with remaining parts taken from reference TRBV7-3 and TRBJ2-7, reads GAGVSQTPSNKVTEKGKYVELRCDPISGHTALYWYRQSLGQGPEFLIYFQGTGAADDSGLPNDRFFAVRPEGSVSTLKIQRTERGDSAVYLCASSPPQGFYEQYFGPGTRLTVT.

The chain uses TRBV7-2 and TRBJ2-3; D may be TRBD2 (6 bases). V was cut by 3 bases and J by 0 bases, with 10 bases left in between. This CDR3 has 15 residues. Looked up from germline, CDR1 is SGHTA and CDR2 is FQGNSA. Here the CDR3 DNA reads TGTGCCAGCAGCTTGGACGGGGGTAGCACAGATACGCAGTATTTT. It is translated as CASSLDGGSTDTQYF.